The TCR beta chain under discussion was sequenced for a study of monozygotic twins with inflammatory bowel disease. For each CDR3 protein, TCRdb gives one entry from its re-call of the 5' RACE reads, without DNA. The sample table sets out roughly 170,000 distinct CDR3 sequences. Germline assignment: CDR1 MNHEY and CDR2 SVGAGI. This CDR3 has 16 amino acids. Study observations and caveats: It was not supported that a single strong signal or clonotype was associated with IBD. Separate T cell subtypes could not be resolved from one another.

On this clonotype itself: Antigen specificity is unknown.

Sequences were obtained from blood. The receptor was isolated from a human donor with ulcerative colitis or Crohn's disease, or a healthy co-twin of an affected twin (not recorded which). The chain joins TRBV6-5 to TRBJ2-1; TCRdb calls TRBD1, which cannot be checked without DNA. The CDR3 here is CASSYSWDHTYNEQFF.